The 32 T cell receptor beta chains below were found in one sample sequenced in a study of blood T cell repertoires in COVID-19. The table came from immunoSEQ multiplex PCR; TCRdb's copy has only in-frame clones and leaves some out. The table shows about 87,000 clones, with 80% to 90% occurring only once. The sample consisted of peripheral blood. The receptors originated from an elderly man with acute or convalescent COVID-19.

This chain links TRBV29-1 with TRBJ1-1, with D possibly matching TRBD1 (5 bases). The ends were cut back, 4 bases at V and 1 base at J, with 13 bases in the middle. The germline V gene encodes CDR1 SQVTM and CDR2 ANQGSEA. This CDR3 is 14 amino acids long. In DNA form, the CDR3 reads TGCAGCGTTGGAGGAACAGGTAGGAACACTGAAGCTTTCTTT. The encoded protein is CSVGGTGRNTEAFF.

This sequence joins TRBV5-4 and TRBJ1-1, with a tentative D call TRBD1 (5 bases). Between the trimmed V and J ends, which lost 4 bases and 4 bases, there was a span of 20 bases. CDR1 is SGHNT, CDR2 YYREEE, per germline (reference sequence). The CDR3 length is 16 residues. The chain's CDR3 is CASSPGLLPRGTEAFF. The DNA of the CDR3 is TGTGCCAGCAGCCCGGGACTCCTACCGAGGGGCACTGAAGCTTTCTTT.

The gene calls are TRBV18 and TRBJ2-6, with D maybe TRBD1 (6 bases). V was trimmed by 5 bases and J by 4 bases, leaving 12 bases between them. Germline V gene data show CDR1 as KGHSH and CDR2 as LQKENI. This CDR3 is built from 15 residues. The CDR3 region is CASSATGSGANVLTF. The DNA for the CDR3 is TGTGCCAGCTCAGCCACAGGGTCAGGGGCCAACGTCCTGACTTTC.

In nucleotides, the CDR3 is TGTGCCATCGGCGACAGGGGAATTAACTATGGCTACACCTTC. Residues: CAIGDRGINYGYTF. This rearrangement joins TRBV10-3 to TRBJ1-2; 8 bases align to TRBD1. This CDR3 has 14 residues. V trimming: 8 bases; J trimming: 1 base; junction bases outside the gene matches: 6. CDR1 ENHRY and CDR2 SYGVKD come from the germline V gene.

This chain uses TRBV10-2 with TRBJ1-1; D unclear. Germline V gives CDR1 WSHSY, CDR2 SAAADI. This CDR3 has 11 residues. V lost 9 bases to trimming and J lost 8 bases, with 13 bases between them. CDR3 region: CASSPFGEAFF. CDR3 bases: TGCGCCAGTAGTCCGTTCGGGGAAGCTTTCTTT.

This chain uses TRBV2 with TRBJ2-1, with D possibly TRBD2 on 5 matching bases. CDR1 and CDR2 (germline): SNHLY, FYNNEI. This CDR3 comprises 12 residues. The V gene lost 7 bases and the J gene lost 5 bases, with 9 bases spanning the gap. CDR3 sequence reads: CASIPGNNEQFF. The CDR3 bases are TGTGCCAGCATTCCGGGGAACAATGAGCAGTTCTTC.

This chain connects TRBV5-1 to TRBJ1-1; TRBD1 matches at 8 bases. The CDR3 contains 16 residues. V was clipped by 0 bases and J by 3 bases; unmatched bases: 7. Germline V gene data show CDR1 as SGHRS and CDR2 as YFSETQ. The CDR3 nucleotides read TGCGCCAGCAGCTTGGGGTGGACAGGGTGGGACACTGAAGCTTTCTTT. Translation: CASSLGWTGWDTEAFF.

The chain joins TRBV20-1 to TRBJ2-3; D is possibly TRBD2 (5 bases). Germline V gene data show CDR1 as DFQATT and CDR2 as SNEGSKA (reference sequence). V lost 7 bases and J lost 1, with 6 bases in between. The CDR3 consists of 11 residues. CDR3 region: CSGSGTDTQYF. The CDR3 DNA follows: TGCAGTGGTAGCGGCACAGATACGCAGTATTTT.

V and J are TRBV28 and TRBJ1-1, with TRBD1 as a possible D gene (5 bases). Germline loops: CDR1 MDHEN, CDR2 SYDVKM. Trimming removed 5 bases at V and 5 bases at J, with 15 bases between. The CDR3 has 14 amino acids. The CDR3 loop reads CASSGARGGTEAFF. The CDR3 DNA follows: TGTGCCAGCAGTGGGGCGCGAGGTGGTACTGAAGCTTTCTTT.

The rearrangement links TRBV29-1 to TRBJ2-7; 11 bases fit TRBD1. This CDR3 has 14 residues. Germline-derived CDR1 and CDR2 are SQVTM and ANQGSEA. The trim removed 3 bases at V and 3 bases at J, leaving 4 bases unmatched. CDR3 protein: CSVDGTGGSYEQYF. CDR3 DNA: TGCAGCGTTGACGGGACAGGGGGTAGCTACGAGCAGTACTTC.

The chain has TRBV19 and TRBJ1-1; D may be TRBD1 (5 bases). Per germline, CDR1 LNHDA and CDR2 SQIVND (reference sequence). Trimming stripped 3 bases from V and 1 base from J, with 12 bases between. CDR3 size: 15 residues. CDR3 protein: CASSIDRVTNTEAFF. The DNA for the CDR3 is TGTGCCAGTAGTATTGACAGAGTAACGAACACTGAAGCTTTCTTT.

This clone has only one observation. The chain combines TRBV9 with TRBJ1-2; D is possibly TRBD1 (6 bases). This CDR3 comprises 16 residues. Trimming removed 0 bases at V and 7 bases at J, with 19 bases between. The V gene's germline CDR1 is SGDLS and CDR2 YYNGEE. The CDR3 sequence is CASSVEGWGGGSGYTF. The DNA of the CDR3 is TGTGCCAGCAGCGTAGAGGGCTGGGGTGGGGGCTCTGGCTACACCTTC. The complete variable domain, with remaining parts taken from reference TRBV9 and TRBJ1-2, reads DSGVTQTPKHLITATGQRVTLRCSPRSGDLSVYWYQQSLDQGLQFLIQYYNGEERAKGNILERFSAQQFPDLHSELNLSSLELGDSALYFCASSVEGWGGGSGYTFGSGTRLTVV.

This chain uses TRBV9 with TRBJ2-1, with 8 bases matching TRBD1. CDR3 size: 14 residues. Germline V gene sequence: CDR1 SGDLS, CDR2 YYNGEE. The J segment lost 7 bases and the V segment lost 4 bases, leaving 7 bases of the junction unmatched. CDR3 DNA: TGTGCCAGCAGCACCATGACAGGGGAGAATGAGCAGTTCTTC. Translated: CASSTMTGENEQFF.

On this clone itself: The junction departs from the called germline gene at one end, perhaps through a read error. The rearrangement joins TRBV20-1 to TRBJ2-7; TRBD2 matches at 10 bases. The CDR3 loop spans 11 amino acids. CDR1 is DFQATT, CDR2 SNEGSKA, per germline (reference sequence). The CDR3 protein is CSVSSWTSGIF. CDR3 sequence (DNA): TGCAGTGTCAGCTCGTGGACTAGCGGTATTTTC.

The J gene is TRBJ1-2, the V gene TRBV6-4, with TRBD1 identical over 8 bases. The V gene end was trimmed by 6 bases and the J gene end by 1 base; junction bases not matched to a gene: 4. Germline V gene lookup returns CDR1 MRHNA and CDR2 SNTAGT. The length of the CDR3 is 14 residues. CDR3 region: CASSVDRGNYGYTF. The CDR3 nucleotides read TGTGCCAGCAGCGTCGACAGGGGTAACTATGGCTACACCTTC.

The CDR3 region is CASSYGRVPNTGELFF. In nucleotides, the CDR3 is TGTGCCAGCAGTTACGGGAGGGTCCCGAACACCGGGGAGCTGTTTTTT. The chain carries TRBV6-5 and TRBJ2-2; 7 bases are shared with TRBD2. The CDR3 is 16 amino acids. Germline assignment: CDR1 MNHEY and CDR2 SVGAGI. V gave up 2 bases and J gave up 0 bases; unmatched junction bases: 3.

This chain uses TRBV6-1 with TRBJ1-2, with TRBD1 matching over 10 bases. Trimming took 1 base from V and 5 from J; bases not matched to a gene: 7. CDR1 and CDR2 from the germline V gene are MNHNS and SASEGT. The CDR3 totals 16 residues. CDR3 residues: CASSEEGTGVTYGYTF. In DNA form, the CDR3 reads TGTGCCAGCAGTGAAGAAGGGACAGGGGTTACTTATGGCTACACCTTC.

This chain connects TRBV6-5 to TRBJ1-1; 7 positions match TRBD1. Germline V gene lookup returns CDR1 MNHEY and CDR2 SVGAGI. V trimming: 4 bases; J trimming: 2 bases; junction bases outside the gene matches: 7. The CDR3 covers 15 residues. The CDR3 region has the DNA TGTGCCAGCAGTTCCAACAGGGGAGGAAACACTGAAGCTTTCTTT. Residues: CASSSNRGGNTEAFF.

V gene TRBV7-9 combines with J gene TRBJ2-7; D is possibly TRBD1 (6 bases). Germline V gene lookup returns CDR1 SEHNR and CDR2 FQNEAQ (reference sequence). V was cut by 5 bases and J by 4 bases, with 15 bases left in between. The CDR3 contains 14 residues. CDR3 sequence: CASSRRTDLYEQYF. CDR3 in DNA: TGTGCCAGCAGCCGGCGGACAGACCTTTACGAGCAGTACTTC.

CDR3: CASSQDLLITKETQYF. The CDR3 coding sequence is TGTGCCAGCAGCCAAGATCTACTAATTACGAAAGAGACCCAGTACTTC. This chain uses TRBV14 with TRBJ2-5; D unclear. CDR1 is SGHDN, CDR2 FVKESK, per germline. Trimming left V 0 bases short and J 3 bases short, with 14 bases between. The CDR3 length is 16 residues.

This clone was counted a single time. The chain has TRBV24-1 and TRBJ2-1, with D perhaps TRBD2 (6 bases). Germline-derived CDR1 and CDR2 are KGHDR and SFDVKD. Trimming took 9 bases from V and 3 from J, leaving 20 bases between them. This CDR3 has 16 residues. This CDR3 is CATQSSLAEDYNEQFF. DNA of the CDR3: TGTGCCACCCAGAGTTCTTTAGCGGAGGACTACAATGAGCAGTTCTTC.

The gene calls are TRBV2 and TRBJ1-6, with unresolved D. The CDR3 length is 12 residues. V lost 5 bases, J lost 7 bases, and 6 bases lay in between. In germline, CDR1 is SNHLY, CDR2 FYNNEI. CDR3 sequence (DNA): TGTGCCAGCAGTCGAGCCAATTCACCCCTCCACTTT. Protein product: CASSRANSPLHF.

This chain connects TRBV20-1 to TRBJ1-1, with D maybe TRBD1 (5 bases). Germline V CDR1 and CDR2: DFQATT, SNEGSKA (reference sequence). The CDR3 is made up of 14 amino acids. Trimming removed 3 bases from V and 6 bases from J, with 17 bases in between. The CDR3 loop is CSASNRIGGAEAFF. The CDR3 DNA sequence: TGCAGTGCTAGTAACCGGATCGGGGGGGCTGAAGCTTTCTTT.

The chain couples TRBV5-3 to TRBJ1-6; 7 positions match TRBD1. TRBV5-3 is reported as an ORF; its role is uncertain. Unmatched junction bases numbered 16, after V lost 3 bases and J lost 4 bases. This CDR3 comprises 19 residues. The CDR3 DNA reads TGTGCCAGAAGCTCCGGGACAGCGACTGATGGGTGTTATAATTCACCCCTCCACTTT. Protein product: CARSSGTATDGCYNSPLHF.

This clone was seen just once. This chain uses TRBV5-1 with TRBJ1-1, with D possibly TRBD1 on 5 matching bases. The CDR3 sequence is 13 residues long. The ends were cut back, 4 bases at V and 3 bases at J, with 10 bases in the middle. The germline V gene has CDR1 SGHRS and CDR2 YFSETQ. The CDR3: CASSTGTYTEAFF. For the CDR3, the DNA is TGCGCCAGCAGCACCGGGACTTACACTGAAGCTTTCTTT.

A single count supports this clone. The V gene is TRBV5-1, the J gene TRBJ2-7, with a weak D call TRBD2 (6 bases). V lost 4 bases and J 5 bases, leaving 13 bases between the germline ends. This CDR3 comprises 13 residues. Germline lookup yields CDR1 SGHRS and CDR2 YFSETQ. The CDR3 spells CASSGQREDEQYF. DNA for the CDR3: TGCGCCAGCAGCGGGCAGAGGGAGGACGAGCAGTACTTC. The variable domain in full, completed from reference TRBV5-1 and TRBJ2-7, reads KAGVTQTPRYLIKTRGQQVTLSCSPISGHRSVSWYQQTPGQGLQFLFEYFSETQRNKGNFPGRFSGRQFSNSRSEMNVSTLELGDSALYLCASSGQREDEQYFGPGTRLTVT.

The V gene is TRBV2, the J gene TRBJ1-4; 8 bases map to TRBD1. The CDR3 is 14 residues long. CDR1 and CDR2 from the germline V gene are SNHLY and FYNNEI. J lost 6 bases, V lost 6 bases, and 6 bases had no gene match. As DNA, the CDR3 is TGTGCCAGCAGACGGACAGGGAGGGATGAAAAACTGTTTTTT. Its translation: CASRRTGRDEKLFF.

The gene calls are TRBV7-2 and TRBJ1-4; 8 bases match TRBD1. The CDR3 length is 14 residues. CDR1 is SGHTA and CDR2 is FQGNSA in the germline V gene. The V and J ends lost 5 bases and 4 bases, in that order; junction bases with no gene match: 3. CDR3 nucleotides: TGTGCCAGCAGCCCCGACAGGGGTAATGAAAAACTGTTTTTT. Translating it yields CASSPDRGNEKLFF.

The gene calls are TRBV25-1 and TRBJ1-5; D is unclear. CDR3 length: 16 residues. The V gene's germline CDR1 is MGHDK and CDR2 SYGVNS. Trimming pared 1 base from V and 3 bases from J, leaving 13 bases between. This CDR3 reads CASSESWAGINQPQHF. The CDR3 coding sequence is TGTGCCAGCAGTGAATCGTGGGCGGGGATCAATCAGCCCCAGCATTTT.

The J gene is TRBJ2-1, the V gene TRBV30; tentatively, D is TRBD1 (5 bases). Germline CDR1 GTSNPN, CDR2 SVGIG (reference sequence). The CDR3 totals 12 residues. The ends were cut back, 2 bases at V and 4 bases at J, with 6 bases in the middle. The chain's CDR3 is CAWSRQYNEQFF. The DNA of the CDR3 is TGTGCCTGGAGTAGACAGTACAATGAGCAGTTCTTC.

This clone was counted once. This rearrangement joins TRBV7-9 to TRBJ2-5, with D unclear. V was pared by 2 bases and J by 1 base, with 8 bases between. The CDR3 extends over 14 amino acids. CDR1 SEHNR and CDR2 FQNEAQ come from the germline V gene (reference sequence). The CDR3 nucleotides read TGTGCCAGCAGCTTACTTCCAGTCCAAGAGACCCAGTACTTC. As protein: CASSLLPVQETQYF.

The chain is built from TRBV30 and TRBJ1-2, with 7 bases that match TRBD1. Trimming at V came to 2 bases and at J to 7 bases, leaving 7 bases not matched to a gene. Germline CDR1 and CDR2: GTSNPN and SVGIG (reference sequence). This CDR3 has 13 residues. CDR3 residues: CAWSRRQGIGYTF. CDR3 in DNA: TGTGCCTGGAGTAGGAGACAGGGCATTGGCTACACCTTC.